One sample yielded the 19 T cell receptor beta chains listed below, sequenced in a study of OX40 agonist ivuxolimab in advanced cancers. Sequencing used immunoSEQ multiplex PCR; TCRdb keeps in-frame clones, though not all of them. The table lists about 44,000 clones, 65% to 85% of them singletons, with around 5.1% in the top ten. The input for sequencing was CD4+ or CD8+ T cells sorted from blood, taken in a trial of the OX40 agonist ivuxolimab. The source is an adult with an advanced solid tumor such as melanoma, head and neck, liver or kidney cancer.

This chain uses TRBV19 with TRBJ1-5; 9 bases agree with TRBD1. Trimming took 3 bases from V and 7 from J; bases not matched to a gene: 7. Germline CDR1 LNHDA, CDR2 SQIVND (reference sequence). CDR3 length: 15 amino acids. CDR3 in amino acids: CASSITGGAGQPQHF. The CDR3, as DNA: TGTGCCAGTAGTATCACAGGGGGCGCTGGACAGCCCCAGCATTTT. The full variable domain, in which reference TRBV19 and TRBJ1-5 provide the parts outside the CDR3, is DGGITQSPKYLFRKEGQNVTLSCEQNLNHDAMYWYRQDPGQGLRLIYYSQIVNDFQKGDIAEGYSVSREKKESFPLTVTSAQKNPTAFYLCASSITGGAGQPQHFGDGTRLSIL.

The genes are TRBV6-1 and TRBJ1-5; D perhaps matches TRBD1 (6 bases). Germline V lookup: CDR1 MNHNS, CDR2 SASEGT. V lost 3 bases and J lost 9, with 18 bases in between. The CDR3 has 15 residues. The CDR3 nucleotides are TGTGCCAGCAGTGACTCCCAGGGGCCTGGCTGGCCCCAGCATTTT. Translating it yields CASSDSQGPGWPQHF.

Only a few counts were recorded for this clone. The chain couples TRBV7-9 to TRBJ2-7; TRBD2 agrees at 7 bases. Germline V CDR1 and CDR2: SEHNR, FQNEAQ (reference sequence). The CDR3 length is 15 residues. With 5 bases clipped from V and 3 bases from J, the junction kept 10 bases outside the gene matches. The CDR3 DNA reads as TGTGCCAGCAGCCCTGGACTAGTCAAGGGCTACGAGCAGTACTTC. Translating it yields CASSPGLVKGYEQYF.

Only a few counts were recorded for this clone. The chain employs TRBV7-3 and TRBJ2-1, with D perhaps TRBD1 (6 bases). Germline V gives CDR1 SGHTA, CDR2 FQGTGA. The germline V and J ends were trimmed by 5 bases and 9 bases, with 14 bases remaining between them. The CDR3 is 13 residues long. This CDR3 is CASSPQGFGEQFF. In DNA, the CDR3 is TGTGCCAGCAGCCCCCAGGGGTTTGGTGAGCAGTTCTTC.

V usage is TRBV6-1 and J usage is TRBJ1-5; D remains unclear. CDR3 length: 12 residues. The V end lost 6 bases, the J end lost 0 bases, and 3 bases lay between the germline ends. Germline-derived CDR1 and CDR2 are MNHNS and SASEGT. As DNA, the CDR3 is TGTGCCAGCAGGGATAGCAATCAGCCCCAGCATTTT. Translation: CASRDSNQPQHF.

The chain has TRBV6-6 and TRBJ2-2; 10 positions match TRBD2. After removal of 8 bases from V and 6 bases from J, the junction contained 9 bases not matched to a gene. Germline V gene lookup returns CDR1 MNHNY and CDR2 SVGAGI (reference sequence). The CDR3 covers 15 residues. This chain's CDR3 is CASRVSSGGAGELFF. In DNA form, the CDR3 reads TGTGCCAGCCGGGTATCTAGCGGGGGCGCCGGGGAGCTGTTTTTT.

This clone has just one count. V and J are TRBV7-9 and TRBJ2-7; D is unresolved. CDR1 is SEHNR, CDR2 FQNEAQ, per germline (reference sequence). V was clipped by 1 base and J by 6 bases, with 10 bases between them. This CDR3 has 13 amino acids. The CDR3 is CASSLGPGSEQYF. The CDR3 nucleotides read TGTGCCAGCAGCTTAGGTCCTGGGTCCGAGCAGTACTTC.

The table lists this clone with a count of one. This chain joins TRBV19 and TRBJ2-3, with a weak D call TRBD1 (7 bases). Germline CDR1 and CDR2: LNHDA and SQIVND (reference sequence). V was clipped by 9 bases and J by 1 base, with 14 bases between them. CDR3 size: 14 residues. The chain's CDR3 is CASGGDSRTDTQYF. Written as DNA, the CDR3 is TGTGCCAGCGGCGGGGACAGCCGCACAGATACGCAGTATTTT.

The gene calls are TRBV15 and TRBJ2-7; TRBD1 might be the D (6 bases). CDR1 LNHNV and CDR2 YYDKDF come from the germline V gene (reference sequence). The V and J ends lost 1 base and 6 bases respectively, with 16 bases between them. The CDR3 sequence is 15 residues long. CDR3 loop: CATSRGGNRATEQYF. DNA for the CDR3: TGTGCCACCAGCAGAGGGGGAAACAGGGCCACCGAGCAGTACTTC.

The chain carries TRBV10-2 and TRBJ2-3; D gene unclear. V lost 10 bases to trimming and J lost 2 bases, with 16 bases between them. Germline-derived CDR1 and CDR2 are WSHSY and SAAADI. This CDR3 has 14 residues. CDR3 DNA: TGCGCCACCGGCGGCCAGCCATACACAGATACGCAGTATTTT. The encoded protein is CATGGQPYTDTQYF.

The chain recombines TRBV4-2 with TRBJ1-5; 11 nucleotides agree with TRBD1. With V trimmed by 4 bases and J by 2 bases, 7 bases remained unmatched. The germline gives CDR1 LGHNA, CDR2 YNFKEQ. The CDR3 has 17 amino acids. This chain's CDR3 is CASSPGQGAAGNQPQHF. The CDR3 DNA follows: TGTGCCAGCAGCCCTGGACAGGGGGCGGCGGGCAATCAGCCCCAGCATTTT.

The chain combines TRBV29-1 with TRBJ2-7; D perhaps matches TRBD2 (6 bases). CDR1 and CDR2 (germline): SQVTM, ANQGSEA. Trimming left V 4 bases short and J 4 bases short, with 14 bases between. This CDR3 spans 13 amino acids. CDR3 sequence (DNA): TGCAGCGTTGGCCTGGCCGGGACTTACGAGCAGTACTTC. Translating it yields CSVGLAGTYEQYF.

The chain combines TRBV5-1 with TRBJ1-4; weak D call: TRBD1 (5 bases). This CDR3 is built from 15 residues. Germline V gene lookup returns CDR1 SGHRS and CDR2 YFSETQ. Trimming shortened V by 4 bases and J by 3 bases, and 13 bases separated the two germline ends. In nucleotides, the CDR3 is TGCGCCAGCAGCCCCCGGGGGGAACCTAATGAAAAACTGTTTTTT. This codes for CASSPRGEPNEKLFF.

Notes on this clone: The identical CDR3 is also encoded by other nucleotide sequences in the sample. The chain combines TRBV7-9 with TRBJ1-3, with D possibly being TRBD1 (5 bases). The germline V gene encodes CDR1 SEHNR and CDR2 FQNEAQ (reference sequence). This CDR3 is 14 amino acids long. Trimming removed 0 bases from V and 2 bases from J, with 5 bases in between. The CDR3: CASSLAGPGNTIYF. The CDR3, as DNA: TGTGCCAGCAGCTTAGCGGGGCCTGGAAACACCATATATTTT.

Of note for this clone: A junction end diverges from the germline sequence, so it may reflect a read error. This rearrangement joins TRBV5-5 to TRBJ1-4, with 8 bases lining up with TRBD1. The CDR3 sequence is 15 residues long. Germline lookup yields CDR1 SGHKS and CDR2 YYEKEE (reference sequence). In nucleotides, the CDR3 is TGCGCCAGCAGCCAACAGACAGGGGTGAATGAAAAACTGTTTTTT. Encoded protein: CASSQQTGVNEKLFF.

The chain employs TRBV28 and TRBJ1-2; possible D gene TRBD1, 5 bases. Germline V gives CDR1 MDHEN, CDR2 SYDVKM. Trimming left V 10 bases short and J 0 bases short, with 15 bases between. The CDR3 loop spans 14 amino acids. CDR3 sequence (DNA): TGTGCCACCCAGGCCAGGGTTGCTAACTATGGCTACACCTTC. Protein: CATQARVANYGYTF.

For the CDR3, the DNA is TGTGCCAGCAGTTTTCGGGACGAGCAGTACTTC. Translation: CASSFRDEQYF. The chain has TRBV28 and TRBJ2-7; D unresolved. CDR3 length equals 11 residues. Trimming took off 3 bases at V and 5 bases at J, with 5 bases between the two ends. The germline CDR1 and CDR2 sequences are MDHEN and SYDVKM.

The chain recombines TRBV28 with TRBJ2-3, with D maybe TRBD2 (6 bases). In germline, CDR1 is MDHEN, CDR2 SYDVKM. The CDR3 consists of 13 residues. Trimming pared 2 bases from V and 8 bases from J, leaving 11 bases between. The CDR3 nucleotides are TGTGCCAGCAGTTTAGGGCTGGGGGGTACGCAGTATTTT. Its translation: CASSLGLGGTQYF.

The chain is built from TRBV30 and TRBJ1-4, with D unclear. CDR1 and CDR2 (germline): GTSNPN, SVGIG (reference sequence). Trimming removed 0 bases at V and 5 bases at J, with 10 bases between. This CDR3 has 14 amino acids. CDR3 in amino acids: CAWSVFSPNEKLFF. CDR3 nucleotides: TGTGCCTGGAGTGTATTTTCCCCAAATGAAAAACTGTTTTTT.